Shown below are 10 T cell receptor beta chains from a single sample sequenced in a study of OX40 agonist ivuxolimab in advanced cancers. Clones were read by immunoSEQ multiplex PCR, and TCRdb kept only the in-frame ones, dropping some. The sample has about 82,000 clones, over 80% seen once; the top ten hold 6.5% to 9%. Sequences were derived from CD4+ or CD8+ T cells sorted from blood, sampled in a trial of the OX40 agonist ivuxolimab. All receptors derive from an adult with an advanced solid tumor such as melanoma, head and neck, liver or kidney cancer.

The gene calls are TRBV27 and TRBJ2-1, with D perhaps matching TRBD2 (6 bases). The V and J ends lost 7 bases and 0 bases respectively, with 13 bases between them. Germline CDR1 reads MNHEY; CDR2 reads SMNVEV (reference sequence). The CDR3 is 15 amino acids. The CDR3 loop is CASNAGISSYNEQFF. In nucleotides, the CDR3 is TGTGCCAGCAATGCGGGAATAAGCTCCTACAATGAGCAGTTCTTC.

The chain links TRBV4-1 to TRBJ1-1; D is possibly TRBD1 (5 bases). Trimming removed 4 bases at V and 4 bases at J, with 16 bases between. The length of the CDR3 is 15 residues. From germline, CDR1 is MGHRA and CDR2 YSYEKL. The CDR3 sequence: CASSLAGLGGTEAFF. The CDR3 bases are TGCGCCAGCAGCCTTGCAGGGCTGGGTGGCACTGAAGCTTTCTTT.

This rearrangement joins TRBV18 to TRBJ1-1; 7 positions agree with TRBD1. After removal of 3 bases from V and 5 bases from J, the junction contained 6 bases not matched to a gene. Germline V lookup: CDR1 KGHSH, CDR2 LQKENI. This CDR3 is built from 14 residues. DNA of the CDR3: TGTGCCAGCTCACCTCGGGACAGTGAGACTGAAGCTTTCTTT. This codes for CASSPRDSETEAFF.

This CDR3 is CASSFLDGEYNEQFF. The CDR3 DNA is TGTGCCAGCAGCTTCTTAGACGGCGAATACAATGAGCAGTTCTTC. The chain combines TRBV5-4 with TRBJ2-1; D is uncertain. The CDR3 length is 15 residues. The germline V and J ends were trimmed by 2 bases and 4 bases, with 13 bases remaining between them. Germline loops: CDR1 SGHNT, CDR2 YYREEE (reference sequence). Looking up the rest from reference TRBV5-4 and TRBJ2-1 gives the full variable domain: ETGVTQSPTHLIKTRGQQVTLRCSSQSGHNTVSWYQQALGQGPQFIFQYYREEENGRGNFPPRFSGLQFPNYSSELNVNALELDDSALYLCASSFLDGEYNEQFFGPGTRLTVL.

The chain employs TRBV4-1 and TRBJ1-1; TRBD1 might be the D (5 bases). V lost 2 bases and J lost 7, with 14 bases in between. The CDR3 is 14 residues long. Germline lookup yields CDR1 MGHRA and CDR2 YSYEKL. For the CDR3, the DNA is TGCGCCAGCAGCCAATCCGGGACGGGGGATGAAGCTTTCTTT. Protein: CASSQSGTGDEAFF.

The J gene is TRBJ1-1, the V gene TRBV6-5; D not certain. Trimming took 2 bases from V and 11 from J, leaving 15 bases between them. This CDR3 region has 13 residues. The germline V gene encodes CDR1 MNHEY and CDR2 SVGAGI. CDR3 bases: TGTGCCAGCAGTTACGGTTTTGAGGTCCGGGCTTTCTTT. Translation: CASSYGFEVRAFF.

V gene TRBV5-6 combines with J gene TRBJ2-7, with 9 bases lining up with TRBD1. CDR1 and CDR2 from the germline V gene are SGHDT and YYEEEE. The CDR3 runs 15 residues. Trimming removed 0 bases from V and 2 bases from J; junction bases left unmatched: 3. CDR3 coding DNA: TGTGCCAGCAGCTTGGGGACAGGGGCTCCCTACGAGCAGTACTTC. Protein sequence: CASSLGTGAPYEQYF.

This sequence joins TRBV27 and TRBJ2-7; D tentatively reads TRBD1 or TRBD2 (5 bases each). The CDR3 extends over 13 amino acids. V was cut by 4 bases and J by 7 bases, with 14 bases left in between. Germline V lookup: CDR1 MNHEY, CDR2 SMNVEV (reference sequence). CDR3 bases: TGTGCCAGCAGTTCGGGACCCCCGGGGGAGCAGTACTTC. This codes for CASSSGPPGEQYF.

This clone showed up just a few times. V usage is TRBV28 and J usage is TRBJ2-5; TRBD1 aligns across 7 bases. The CDR3 covers 15 residues. V lost 7 bases and J lost 2; bases outside the gene matches: 10. Per germline, CDR1 MDHEN and CDR2 SYDVKM. The CDR3 sequence: CASKQGLRPQETQYF. CDR3 in DNA: TGTGCCAGCAAACAGGGGCTCCGGCCTCAAGAGACCCAGTACTTC.

This rearrangement joins TRBV5-1 to TRBJ2-5; weak D call: TRBD2 (5 bases). From germline, CDR1 is SGHRS and CDR2 YFSETQ. Trimming took off 7 bases at V and 5 bases at J, with 15 bases between the two ends. This CDR3 comprises 13 residues. The DNA for the CDR3 is TGCGCCAGCGGCGGGCAGTCGGGGGAGACCCAGTACTTC. Its protein product is CASGGQSGETQYF. The whole variable domain, remainder taken from reference TRBV5-1 and TRBJ2-5, is KAGVTQTPRYLIKTRGQQVTLSCSPISGHRSVSWYQQTPGQGLQFLFEYFSETQRNKGNFPGRFSGRQFSNSRSEMNVSTLELGDSALYLCASGGQSGETQYFGPGTRLLVL.